One and the same sample provided the 24 T cell receptor beta chains below, sequenced in a study of response to subunit inactivated influenza vaccine. TCRdb itself ran the RT-PCR reads through MiXCR, one entry per CDR3 protein. The top ten hold more than 9% of the sample, which has hundreds of thousands of distinct CDR3 sequences, around a sixth seen once. Sample: PBMCs from blood, taken 12 days after vaccination. The receptors were sampled from a man between 45 and 60 years old who received an inactivated influenza vaccine.

The V gene is TRBV11-2, the J gene TRBJ2-7, with no clear D. The ends were cut back, 5 bases at V and 6 bases at J, with 8 bases in the middle. This CDR3 is 11 amino acids long. Germline-derived CDR1 and CDR2 are SGHAT and FQNNGV. In DNA form, the CDR3 reads TGTGCCAGCAGCCCGGCGCGCGAGCAGTACTTC. Residues: CASSPAREQYF.

This clonotype was found many times. The gene calls are TRBV6-6 and TRBJ1-5, with no clear D. CDR1 and CDR2 from the germline V gene are MNHNY and SVGAGI (reference sequence). V was trimmed by 6 bases and J by 6 bases, leaving 9 bases between them. This CDR3 has 12 amino acids. The CDR3 region is CASSPSGQPQHF. The CDR3, as DNA: TGTGCCAGCAGCCCCAGCGGTCAGCCCCAGCATTTT.

There are a few counts of this clonotype. This chain links TRBV28 with TRBJ2-2; 10 nucleotides line up with TRBD2. Germline assignment: CDR1 MDHEN and CDR2 SYDVKM. This CDR3 spans 18 amino acids. Trimming at V came to 7 bases and at J to 8 bases, leaving 19 bases not matched to a gene. This CDR3 reads CASIDGLAGDLHRGELFF. The CDR3 DNA reads as TGTGCCAGCATCGATGGGCTAGCGGGGGACCTACACCGGGGGGAGCTGTTTTTT.

In this sample, this clonotype turned up a few times. The chain carries TRBV28 and TRBJ2-5, with TRBD2 matching over 11 bases. Trimming took 5 bases from V and 4 from J; bases not matched to a gene: 18. Germline CDR1 MDHEN, CDR2 SYDVKM. The CDR3 totals 19 residues. This CDR3 reads CASSPGRATSGSIGETQYF. The CDR3 DNA follows: TGTGCCAGCAGTCCGGGCAGGGCTACTAGCGGGAGCATCGGAGAGACCCAGTACTTC.

This chain links TRBV12-3 or TRBV12-4 with TRBJ2-1; 11 positions agree with TRBD2. The CDR3 contains 14 residues. J gave up 4 bases and V 8 bases, and 4 bases lay outside the gene matches. In DNA form, the CDR3 reads TGTGCCAGCGCTTGGACTAGCGGGTACAATGAGCAGTTCTTC. This gives the protein CASAWTSGYNEQFF.

This clonotype was seen only a few times. V usage is TRBV6-1 and J usage is TRBJ2-7; 10 nucleotides match TRBD2. V gave up 4 bases and J gave up 2 bases; unmatched junction bases: 11. Germline V gene data show CDR1 as MNHNS and CDR2 as SASEGT. CDR3 length equals 17 residues. Written as DNA, the CDR3 is TGTGCCAGCAGTGGGCCCTTAGCGGGGGGCCGGACCTACGAGCAGTACTTC. Translated: CASSGPLAGGRTYEQYF.

This clonotype was seen many times. The V and J genes are TRBV28 and TRBJ2-3, with a tentative D call TRBD2 (6 bases). Looked up from germline, CDR1 is MDHEN and CDR2 is SYDVKM. CDR3 length: 17 residues. Trimming removed 8 bases at V and 1 base at J, with 22 bases between. As DNA, the CDR3 is TGTGCCAGCTTGAGGAGGGCCAGTTTCATCGGCACAGATACGCAGTATTTT. Encoded protein: CASLRRASFIGTDTQYF. Full variable domain (outside the CDR3, taken from reference TRBV28 and TRBJ2-3): DVKVTQSSRYLVKRTGEKVFLECVQDMDHENMFWYRQDPGLGLRLIYFSYDVKMKEKGDIPEGYSVSREKKERFSLILESASTNQTSMYLCASLRRASFIGTDTQYFGPGTRLTVL.

CDR3 sequence: CASSYPPGQDYEQYF. The CDR3 DNA reads as TGTGCCAGCAGTTACCCGCCGGGACAAGACTACGAGCAGTACTTC. V is TRBV6-5 and J is TRBJ2-7; a possible D gene is TRBD1 (6 bases). The CDR3 has 15 amino acids. Trimming removed 2 bases from V and 3 bases from J, with 14 bases in between. Looked up from germline, CDR1 is MNHEY and CDR2 is SVGAGI.

J is TRBJ2-1 and V is TRBV14, with 9 bases that match TRBD2. The V and J ends lost 0 bases and 3 bases, in that order; junction bases with no gene match: 6. This CDR3 comprises 17 residues. Germline values: CDR1 SGHDN, CDR2 FVKESK. CDR3 loop: CASSQDYGLAFYNEQFF. The DNA for the CDR3 is TGTGCCAGCAGCCAAGATTACGGACTAGCGTTCTACAATGAGCAGTTCTTC.

This clonotype was seen more than once but under ten times. V usage is TRBV20-1 and J usage is TRBJ2-1, with D perhaps TRBD1 (6 bases). Germline CDR1 and CDR2: DFQATT and SNEGSKA (reference sequence). The CDR3 runs to 15 residues. Trimming took off 3 bases at V and 6 bases at J, with 18 bases between the two ends. CDR3 sequence (DNA): TGCAGTGCTAGCGGGACACGGCCACTGAGCAATGAGCAGTTCTTC. The encoded protein is CSASGTRPLSNEQFF.

This clonotype was detected a few times. The rearrangement links TRBV18 to TRBJ2-3, with a tentative D call TRBD2 (5 bases). This CDR3 region has 19 residues. CDR1 KGHSH and CDR2 LQKENI come from the germline V gene. V was cut by 0 bases and J by 4 bases, with 23 bases left in between. The CDR3, as DNA: TGTGCCAGCTCACCACCGGCTAGCTTTCATCCTTACGGACCAGATACGCAGTATTTT. Translation gives CASSPPASFHPYGPDTQYF.

This clonotype was seen only a few times. The chain employs TRBV6-2 or TRBV6-3 and TRBJ2-4; D perhaps matches TRBD2 (6 bases). The CDR3 contains 15 residues. V lost 6 bases and J 5 bases, leaving 17 bases between the germline ends. The germline CDR1 and CDR2 sequences are MNHEY and SVGEGT. CDR3 bases: TGTGCCAGCAGCTATAAGACTAGAATCGAAAACATTCAGTACTTC. Protein product: CASSYKTRIENIQYF.

In this sample, this clonotype turned up a few times. The chain uses TRBV24-1 and TRBJ2-7, with D unclear. Trimming took 1 base from V and 7 from J, leaving 7 bases between them. There are 12 residues in the CDR3. Per germline, CDR1 KGHDR and CDR2 SFDVKD. Here the CDR3 DNA reads TGTGCCACCAGTGATTTTGGGGATGAGCAGTACTTC. Its protein is CATSDFGDEQYF.

As DNA, the CDR3 is TGTGCCAGCAGCGCAACGGGAGATACGCAGTATTTT. This translates into CASSATGDTQYF. The chain couples TRBV12-3 or TRBV12-4 to TRBJ2-3; D is undetermined. Trimming stripped 6 bases from V and 5 bases from J, with 9 bases between. The CDR3 sequence is 12 residues long.

The chain uses TRBV6-2 or TRBV6-3 and TRBJ2-5; D is perhaps TRBD2 (6 bases). The germline V gene encodes CDR1 MNHEY and CDR2 SVGEGT. This CDR3 has 13 residues. V was trimmed by 4 bases and J by 7 bases, leaving 13 bases between them. DNA of the CDR3: TGTGCCAGCAGTTGGGACTTGCGGGGGACCCAGTACTTC. Residues: CASSWDLRGTQYF.

V is TRBV30 and J is TRBJ2-3; maybe TRBD2 (5 bases). This CDR3 has 14 amino acids. The germline gives CDR1 GTSNPN, CDR2 SVGIG (reference sequence). Trimming left V 4 bases short and J 4 bases short, with 15 bases between. The CDR3 spells CAWTDSRASDTQYF. For the CDR3, the DNA is TGTGCCTGGACGGACTCCCGGGCTTCAGATACGCAGTATTTT.

The table lists this clonotype with a few counts. The chain links TRBV10-2 to TRBJ2-7; tentatively, D is TRBD2 (5 bases). The CDR3 consists of 15 residues. V lost 8 bases and J 3 bases, leaving 20 bases between the germline ends. Germline V gives CDR1 WSHSY, CDR2 SAAADI. CDR3 region: CASRSGFFEGYEQYF. The DNA for the CDR3 is TGCGCCAGCCGTTCCGGATTCTTTGAGGGCTACGAGCAGTACTTC.

This clonotype was counted between two and nine times. The V gene is TRBV12-3 or TRBV12-4, the J gene TRBJ1-1; TRBD1 is a possible D gene (6 bases). V lost 6 bases and J lost 5, with 22 bases in between. This CDR3 has 16 amino acids. The CDR3 DNA reads TGTGCCAGCAGCCTGTATTCGGGGGGCCGGGAGACTGAAGCTTTCTTT. This codes for CASSLYSGGRETEAFF.

There are a few counts of this clonotype. The gene calls are TRBV20-1 and TRBJ2-3; the D gene could be TRBD1 or TRBD2 (5 bases each). The V gene lost 6 bases and the J gene lost 2 bases, with 15 bases spanning the gap. In germline, CDR1 is DFQATT, CDR2 SNEGSKA (reference sequence). This CDR3 comprises 14 residues. The chain's CDR3 is CSAAGTGDTDTQYF. CDR3 DNA sequence: TGCAGTGCGGCTGGGACCGGAGACACAGATACGCAGTATTTT.

The V gene is TRBV28, the J gene TRBJ2-6; 9 bases align to TRBD1. Trimming took 4 bases from V and 1 from J; bases not matched to a gene: 5. CDR1 and CDR2 (germline): MDHEN, SYDVKM. The CDR3 length is 17 residues. In DNA, the CDR3 is TGTGCCAGCAGTTCCGGGACAGGGAGATCTGGGGCCAACGTCCTGACTTTC. Protein sequence: CASSSGTGRSGANVLTF.

The chain joins TRBV5-6 to TRBJ2-5, with a possible D match to TRBD1 (5 bases). CDR1 SGHDT and CDR2 YYEEEE come from the germline V gene. The CDR3 totals 14 residues. Trimming cost V 4 bases and J 2 bases, with 12 bases left between them. The CDR3 coding sequence is TGTGCCAGCAGCCTCAGGGTACCGCAAGAGACCCAGTACTTC. It translates to CASSLRVPQETQYF.

The chain carries TRBV3-1 and TRBJ2-5; 11 bases are a match to TRBD2. This CDR3 is built from 17 residues. V gave up 2 bases and J gave up 0 bases; unmatched junction bases: 5. Germline-derived CDR1 and CDR2 are LGHDT and YNNKEL (reference sequence). The CDR3 spells CASSQPRLAGNQETQYF. CDR3 DNA sequence: TGTGCCAGCAGCCAACCAAGACTAGCGGGAAACCAAGAGACCCAGTACTTC.

J is TRBJ2-6 and V is TRBV20-1; D gene unclear. The V and J ends lost 0 bases and 1 base respectively, with 16 bases between them. Germline V gene sequence: CDR1 DFQATT, CDR2 SNEGSKA (reference sequence). The CDR3 runs 18 residues. CDR3 nucleotides: TGCAGTGCTAGAGATAAGAGCCTACCCCATTCTGGGGCCAACGTCCTGACTTTC. This encodes CSARDKSLPHSGANVLTF.

The gene calls are TRBV5-1 and TRBJ2-5; D not certain. This CDR3 has 14 amino acids. Per germline, CDR1 SGHRS and CDR2 YFSETQ. Deletions cut 1 base from V and 4 bases from J, with 11 bases between. The CDR3 loop is CASSLFVTAETQYF. The CDR3 DNA reads TGCGCCAGCAGCTTGTTCGTTACTGCAGAGACCCAGTACTTC.